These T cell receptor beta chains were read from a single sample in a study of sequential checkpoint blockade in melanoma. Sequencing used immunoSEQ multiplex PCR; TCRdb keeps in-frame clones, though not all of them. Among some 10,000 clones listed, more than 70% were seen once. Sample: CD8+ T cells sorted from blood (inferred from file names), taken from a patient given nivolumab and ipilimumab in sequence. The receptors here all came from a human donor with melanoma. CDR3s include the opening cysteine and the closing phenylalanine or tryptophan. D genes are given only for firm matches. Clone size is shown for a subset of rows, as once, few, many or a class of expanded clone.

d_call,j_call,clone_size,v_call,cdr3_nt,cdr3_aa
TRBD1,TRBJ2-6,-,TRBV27,TGTGCCAGCAGGATCGGGACAGGTGGGGCCAACGTCCTGACTTTC,CASRIGTGGANVLTF
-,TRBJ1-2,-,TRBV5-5,TGTGCCAGCAGCCCGACACCCGGCGTCTATGGCTACACCTTC,CASSPTPGVYGYTF
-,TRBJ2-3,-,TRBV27,TGTGCCAGCAGTTTATATCGCAGGTCCACAGATACGCAGTATTTT,CASSLYRRSTDTQYF
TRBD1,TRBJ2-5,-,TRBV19,TGTGCCAGTAGCCCCGGGACAGGGGGTCAAGAGACCCAGTACTTC,CASSPGTGGQETQYF
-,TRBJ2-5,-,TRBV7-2,TGTGCCAGCAAACCGTGGGGGGGGCAGAGGGAGACCCAGTACTTC,CASKPWGGQRETQYF
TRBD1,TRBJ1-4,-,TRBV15,TGTGCCACCAGCCGGGACAGCGGTAATGGAAAACTGTTTTTT,CATSRDSGNGKLFF
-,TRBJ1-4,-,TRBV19,TGTGCCACCAAGCCGGGAGGTGGTCATGAAAAACTGTTTTTT,CATKPGGGHEKLFF
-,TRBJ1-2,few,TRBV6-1,TGTGCCAGCCGCTTATTAGGACAGTTTTATGGCTACACCTTC,CASRLLGQFYGYTF
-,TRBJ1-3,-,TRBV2,TGTGCCAGCGGACGAAGGGGCCCCTCTGGAAACACCATATATTTT,CASGRRGPSGNTIYF
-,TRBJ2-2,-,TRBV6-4,TGTGCCAGCAGCGCCGGGACACCCGACACCGGGGAGCTGTTTTTT,CASSAGTPDTGELFF
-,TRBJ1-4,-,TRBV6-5,TGTGCCAGCAGTCAGGACAAGGTGGAAAAACTGTTTTTT,CASSQDKVEKLFF
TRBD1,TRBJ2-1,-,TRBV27,TGTGCCAGCAGCGACAGGGGGCTTGGTTACAATGAGCAGTTCTTC,CASSDRGLGYNEQFF
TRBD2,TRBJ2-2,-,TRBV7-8,TGTGCCAGCAGCTTAGAGTCTAGCGGGGGGGCCTACACCGGGGAGCTGTTTTTT,CASSLESSGGAYTGELFF
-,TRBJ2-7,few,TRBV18,TGTGCCAGCTCACTCGCGGGACGCGCAAAAGCGTCCGAGCAGTACTTC,CASSLAGRAKASEQYF